One and the same sample provided the 19 T cell receptor beta chains below, sequenced in a study of CD8 T cells in Susac syndrome. An amount of RNA that ranged from about 0.45 to 1 ug was reverse transcribed with random hexamers. Each CDR3 protein gets one entry after TCRdb re-called the immunoSEQ multiplex PCR reads with MiXCR. The table records roughly 180,000 distinct CDR3 sequences, approximately 96% of them present only once. Sequencing was carried out using CD4+ T cells from PBMCs. Every receptor here comes from a human donor in good health.

This clonotype was recorded only once. The rearrangement uses TRBV12-3 or TRBV12-4 and TRBJ1-1; the D gene is possibly TRBD1 (6 bases). There are 14 residues in the CDR3. Trimming took off 6 bases at V and 6 bases at J, with 17 bases between the two ends. This chain's CDR3 is CASRIAGGAPEAFF. For the CDR3, the DNA is TGTGCCAGCAGAATCGCCGGGGGGGCTCCTGAAGCTTTCTTT.

The rearrangement links TRBV29-1 to TRBJ1-2; perhaps TRBD1 as D (5 bases). The germline V and J ends were trimmed by 5 bases and 3 bases, with 16 bases remaining between them. The CDR3 sequence is 14 residues long. Germline values: CDR1 SQVTM, CDR2 ANQGSEA. The CDR3 nucleotides are TGCAGCGTTTCCCCTCGGTGGGGGGACTATGGCTACACCTTC. As protein: CSVSPRWGDYGYTF.

The V and J genes are TRBV7-8 and TRBJ1-5; D might be TRBD1 (5 bases). This CDR3 region has 18 residues. Germline CDR1 SGHVS, CDR2 FQNEAQ. The V and J ends lost 2 bases and 2 bases respectively, with 19 bases between them. The CDR3 sequence: CASSLIGGAAGGNQPQHF. For the CDR3, the DNA is TGTGCCAGCAGCTTAATAGGTGGGGCGGCGGGCGGCAATCAGCCCCAGCATTTT.

The genes are TRBV12-3 or TRBV12-4 and TRBJ1-2, with TRBD1 identical over 9 bases. The CDR3 has 14 amino acids. The V gene end was trimmed by 3 bases and the J gene end by 7 bases; junction bases not matched to a gene: 6. The CDR3 protein is CASSFVGTGIGYTF. CDR3 DNA: TGTGCCAGCAGTTTCGTTGGGACAGGGATTGGCTACACCTTC.

The chain joins TRBV4-3 to TRBJ2-5, with 9 nucleotides matching TRBD1. Germline lookup yields CDR1 LGHNA and CDR2 YSLEER. J was trimmed by 3 bases and V by 0 bases; bases with no gene match: 8. The CDR3 is made up of 17 amino acids. For the CDR3, the DNA is TGCGCCAGCAGCCAAGAAGCTGGGACAGGGTGGGAAGAGACCCAGTACTTC. It codes for CASSQEAGTGWEETQYF.

V usage is TRBV6-2 or TRBV6-3 and J usage is TRBJ1-2; 9 nucleotides line up with TRBD1. CDR1 is MNHEY, CDR2 SVGEGT, per germline. V was pared by 7 bases and J by 4 bases, with 4 bases of the junction left unmatched. The CDR3 has 13 residues. In DNA form, the CDR3 reads TGTGCCAGCATCTCGGGACAGGGCTATGGCTACACCTTC. Translating it yields CASISGQGYGYTF.

This clonotype was counted between two and nine times. The J gene is TRBJ2-7, the V gene TRBV20-1, with TRBD1 matching 7 bases. The V gene's germline CDR1 is DFQATT and CDR2 SNEGSKA (reference sequence). V lost 7 bases to trimming and J lost 1 base; unmatched junction nucleotides: 4. The CDR3 covers 12 residues. The CDR3, as DNA: TGCAGTGGAGGGGACAGTTCCTACGAGCAGTACTTC. Translating it yields CSGGDSSYEQYF.

V usage is TRBV4-2 and J usage is TRBJ1-2; D gene uncertain. The CDR3 is made up of 14 amino acids. The V and J ends lost 0 bases and 2 bases respectively, with 7 bases between them. Germline CDR1 LGHNA, CDR2 YNFKEQ. The CDR3 nucleotides read TGTGCCAGCAGCCAAGATATCACGAACTATGGCTACACCTTC. Its translation is CASSQDITNYGYTF.

The chain recombines TRBV20-1 with TRBJ1-5; D not resolved. The CDR3 is 13 amino acids. The germline CDR1 and CDR2 sequences are DFQATT and SNEGSKA (reference sequence). V lost 5 bases and J lost 1, with 9 bases in between. The chain's CDR3 is CSAEGESNQPQHF. The CDR3 DNA is TGCAGTGCTGAGGGTGAGAGCAATCAGCCCCAGCATTTT.

This clonotype was found once. This chain connects TRBV24-1 to TRBJ2-3; 10 positions agree with TRBD1. CDR1 is KGHDR and CDR2 is SFDVKD in the germline V gene. Trimming removed 4 bases from V and 4 bases from J; junction bases left unmatched: 1. The CDR3 is made up of 14 amino acids. CDR3 in DNA: TGTGCCACCAGTGAGGGACAGGGGTCAGATACGCAGTATTTT. Protein: CATSEGQGSDTQYF.

This chain links TRBV7-2 with TRBJ2-5; no clear D gene. V was pared by 5 bases and J by 4 bases, with 11 bases between. The CDR3 sequence is 13 residues long. CDR1 and CDR2 from the germline V gene are SGHTA and FQGNSA. In nucleotides, the CDR3 is TGTGCCAGCAGCCCCCCTTCTATAGAGACCCAGTACTTC. This translates into CASSPPSIETQYF.

This chain connects TRBV25-1 to TRBJ2-7; TRBD2 aligns across 12 bases. V gave up 4 bases and J gave up 12 bases; unmatched junction bases: 7. This CDR3 contains 13 residues. Germline-derived CDR1 and CDR2 are MGHDK and SYGVNS. The CDR3 loop is CASSALAGGILYF. The DNA for the CDR3 is TGTGCCAGCAGTGCCCTAGCGGGGGGGATTCTGTACTTC.

This rearrangement joins TRBV20-1 to TRBJ1-1; D is undetermined. The CDR3 has 13 amino acids. From germline, CDR1 is DFQATT and CDR2 SNEGSKA (reference sequence). V shed 3 bases and J shed 1 base, with 9 bases lying between them. CDR3 sequence: CSASSRQNTEAFF. The CDR3 bases are TGCAGTGCTAGTAGCCGACAGAACACTGAAGCTTTCTTT.

This sequence joins TRBV19 and TRBJ1-5, with unresolved D. V was trimmed by 0 bases and J by 9 bases, leaving 12 bases between them. CDR3 size: 14 residues. Germline CDR1 LNHDA, CDR2 SQIVND (reference sequence). CDR3 in DNA: TGTGCCAGTAGTATAGACGGCAGCCTTGGGCCCCAGCATTTT. Its protein product is CASSIDGSLGPQHF.

The J gene is TRBJ1-2, the V gene TRBV29-1; perhaps TRBD1 as D (5 bases). Trimming took 0 bases from V and 2 from J, leaving 10 bases between them. The CDR3 contains 14 residues. Germline assignment: CDR1 SQVTM and CDR2 ANQGSEA. DNA for the CDR3: TGCAGCGTTGAAGACGAAAGGGACAACTATGGCTACACCTTC. Translated: CSVEDERDNYGYTF.

The chain employs TRBV20-1 and TRBJ2-3; TRBD2 matches 13 bases. This CDR3 has 16 amino acids. J gave up 2 bases and V 4 bases, and 6 bases lay outside the gene matches. Germline-derived CDR1 and CDR2 are DFQATT and SNEGSKA (reference sequence). Here the CDR3 DNA reads TGCAGTGCTACCGCCGGGACTAGCGGGACCACAGATACGCAGTATTTT. Amino acid sequence: CSATAGTSGTTDTQYF.

The chain uses TRBV29-1 and TRBJ2-2; D may be TRBD1 or TRBD2 (6 bases each). The V gene's germline CDR1 is SQVTM and CDR2 ANQGSEA. Trimming removed 4 bases from V and 0 bases from J, with 12 bases in between. This CDR3 comprises 15 residues. The CDR3 region is CSVVGGTTNTGELFF. In DNA form, the CDR3 reads TGCAGCGTTGTCGGCGGGACAACGAACACCGGGGAGCTGTTTTTT.

As for this clonotype: An end of the junction does not agree with germline; a read error may underlie this. The chain employs TRBV5-1 and TRBJ2-5, with TRBD1 as a possible D gene (6 bases). Germline CDR1 is SGHRS and CDR2 is YFSETQ. This CDR3 is 13 amino acids long. The CDR3 protein is CASRLDSHETQYF. The DNA for the CDR3 is TGCGCCAGCAGGTTGGACAGCCACGAGACCCAGTACTTC.

Concerning this clonotype: Compared with germline, one end of the junction differs, possibly owing to a read error. The chain recombines TRBV7-7 with TRBJ2-5, with 7 bases identical to TRBD1. Germline assignment: CDR1 SSHAT and CDR2 FNYEAQ (reference sequence). The CDR3 consists of 13 residues. This CDR3 is CASSYDRAGTQYF. For the CDR3, the DNA is TGTGCTAGCAGCTATGACAGGGCCGGGACCCAGTACTTC.